These 9 T cell receptor beta chains were sequenced from one sample in a study of blood T cell repertoires in COVID-19. TCRdb's copy holds only in-frame clones and misses some; the assay was immunoSEQ multiplex PCR. The sample shows about 200,000 clones, approximately 90% of them seen only once. The sample consisted of PBMCs or T cells enriched from blood (not recorded which). These receptors were taken from a man aged 25 to 40 who had recovered from COVID-19.

This rearrangement joins TRBV2 to TRBJ1-5; D is possibly TRBD1 (6 bases). CDR3 length equals 16 residues. Germline assignment: CDR1 SNHLY and CDR2 FYNNEI. V lost 5 bases and J 0 bases, leaving 14 bases between the germline ends. The CDR3 coding sequence is TGTGCCAGCAGTCTGGGGGGGCATGGTAGCAATCAGCCCCAGCATTTT. It yields the protein CASSLGGHGSNQPQHF.

Written as DNA, the CDR3 is TGTGCCAGCAGTTACTCTTCAGGGATCGCAGATACGCAGTATTTT. Amino acid sequence: CASSYSSGIADTQYF. The chain couples TRBV6-6 to TRBJ2-3; D perhaps matches TRBD1 (5 bases). The CDR3 spans 15 residues. Trimming took 0 bases from V and 4 from J, leaving 11 bases between them. Germline values: CDR1 MNHNY, CDR2 SVGAGI (reference sequence).

The chain joins TRBV5-1 to TRBJ2-3; 9 bases match TRBD2. Germline V CDR1 and CDR2: SGHRS, YFSETQ. The CDR3 sequence is 15 residues long. Trimming removed 3 bases from V and 2 bases from J; junction bases left unmatched: 4. CDR3 in amino acids: CASSSGLAHTDTQYF. The CDR3 DNA is TGCGCCAGCAGCTCGGGACTAGCACACACAGATACGCAGTATTTT.

There are a few counts of this clone. This rearrangement joins TRBV5-4 to TRBJ1-2, with unresolved D. V lost 1 base and J 1 base, leaving 17 bases between the germline ends. The CDR3 totals 17 residues. Germline CDR1 and CDR2: SGHNT and YYREEE (reference sequence). This chain's CDR3 is CASSLWRAVVLNYGYTF. DNA of the CDR3: TGTGCCAGCAGCTTGTGGAGGGCGGTGGTACTTAACTATGGCTACACCTTC.

The chain carries TRBV9 and TRBJ2-3; no clear D. The CDR3 runs 16 residues. CDR1 is SGDLS, CDR2 YYNGEE, per germline. V lost 0 bases and J lost 2, with 13 bases in between. The CDR3 sequence: CASSVDARSSTDTQYF. The CDR3 nucleotides are TGTGCCAGCAGCGTAGATGCTCGGTCCTCCACAGATACGCAGTATTTT. The entire variable domain, with the rest obtained from reference TRBV9 and TRBJ2-3, is as follows: DSGVTQTPKHLITATGQRVTLRCSPRSGDLSVYWYQQSLDQGLQFLIQYYNGEERAKGNILERFSAQQFPDLHSELNLSSLELGDSALYFCASSVDARSSTDTQYFGPGTRLTVL.

This rearrangement joins TRBV27 to TRBJ2-2; possibly TRBD2 for D (6 bases). Germline lookup yields CDR1 MNHEY and CDR2 SMNVEV (reference sequence). CDR3 length: 16 residues. V lost 4 bases and J 3 bases, leaving 15 bases between the germline ends. The CDR3 bases are TGTGCCAGCAGTTCACCAAGCGGGTTACACACCGGGGAGCTGTTTTTT. Its translation is CASSSPSGLHTGELFF.

This clone was seen just once. One end of the junction fails to match germline, which may point to a read error. The V gene is TRBV11-2, the J gene TRBJ2-3, with D possibly being TRBD1 or TRBD2 (6 bases each). Germline V lookup: CDR1 SGHAT, CDR2 FQNNGV. The CDR3 runs 12 residues. The chain's CDR3 is CASRLEGGTQYF. CDR3 coding DNA: TGTGCCAGCAGATTAGAGGGGGGTACGCAGTATTTT.

The chain is built from TRBV7-6 and TRBJ2-5; 8 nucleotides line up with TRBD1. V was clipped by 5 bases and J by 2 bases; unmatched bases: 7. The CDR3 runs to 15 residues. Germline V gives CDR1 SGHVS, CDR2 FNYEAQ. The CDR3 sequence: CASSKGQGRQETQYF. The CDR3 DNA reads TGTGCCAGCAGCAAAGGACAGGGCAGACAAGAGACCCAGTACTTC.

CDR3 sequence reads: CASSQGAADNQPQHF. DNA of the CDR3: TGTGCCAGCAGCCAGGGGGCCGCCGACAATCAGCCCCAGCATTTT. V and J are TRBV3-1 (or the pseudogene TRBV3-2) and TRBJ1-5; tentatively, D is TRBD1 (6 bases). The germline V gene encodes CDR1 LGHDT and CDR2 YNNKEL (reference sequence). V gave up 3 bases and J gave up 3 bases, with 12 bases separating them. This CDR3 is 15 amino acids long.